This T cell receptor (beta chain) was identified in a study of OX40 agonist ivuxolimab in advanced cancers. Study-wide context: Patients assigned to dose escalation were diagnosed with hepatocellular carcinoma, melanoma, renal cell or head and neck cancer.

Germline V lookup: CDR1 MDHEN, CDR2 SYDVKM. The CDR3 is 14 residues long. V was trimmed by 1 base and J by 3 bases, leaving 6 bases between them. Assay: immunoSEQ multiplex PCR; the TCRdb copy retains only in-frame clones and omits some. The table shows tens of thousands of clones, with almost 90% occurring only once. Sequencing used CD4+ or CD8+ T cells sorted from blood, obtained in a trial of the OX40 agonist ivuxolimab. The chain combines TRBV28 with TRBJ2-2; D gene ambiguous. The source is an adult with an advanced solid tumor such as melanoma, head and neck, liver or kidney cancer. CDR3 sequence (DNA): TGTGCCAGCAGTTTATCTACGTACACCGGGGAGCTGTTTTTT. This codes for CASSLSTYTGELFF.